These 9 T cell receptor beta chains share one sample of origin, sequenced in a study of CD8 T cells in ankylosing spondylitis. MiXCR, applied by TCRdb to the 5' RACE reads, yields one record per CDR3 protein. The table shows about 200,000 distinct CDR3 sequences, with approximately 24% occurring only once. Material for sequencing was blood, either unsorted or a sorted T cell fraction (not recorded which). These receptors all stem from a male donor with ankylosing spondylitis or in good health (not recorded which).

This clonotype was counted at least ten times. The chain couples TRBV20-1 to TRBJ1-3; D is unclear. The CDR3 totals 15 residues. V dropped 1 base and J dropped 4 bases, with 14 bases sitting between them. Germline V gene lookup returns CDR1 DFQATT and CDR2 SNEGSKA (reference sequence). CDR3 coding DNA: TGCAGTGCTAGAGCACTAGACTACTGGGGAAACACCATATATTTT. It is translated as CSARALDYWGNTIYF.

The chain is built from TRBV12-3 or TRBV12-4 and TRBJ1-2, with D hard to call. V was shortened by 3 bases and J by 4 bases, with 15 bases between the two germline ends. The CDR3 runs 15 residues. CDR3 nucleotides: TGTGCCAGCAGTTTGCGGGTTTTAGGCCTCTATGGCTACACCTTC. It encodes CASSLRVLGLYGYTF.

The rearrangement links TRBV9 to TRBJ1-4; 7 bases agree with TRBD1. The CDR3 has 15 amino acids. The J segment lost 3 bases and the V segment lost 3 bases, leaving 5 bases of the junction unmatched. Germline-derived CDR1 and CDR2 are SGDLS and YYNGEE. CDR3 DNA: TGTGCCAGCAGCGCCCTGACAGGGCCTAATGAAAAACTGTTTTTT. Translation: CASSALTGPNEKLFF. Using reference TRBV9 and TRBJ1-4 for the parts outside the CDR3, the full variable domain is DSGVTQTPKHLITATGQRVTLRCSPRSGDLSVYWYQQSLDQGLQFLIQYYNGEERAKGNILERFSAQQFPDLHSELNLSSLELGDSALYFCASSALTGPNEKLFFGSGTQLSVL.

There are many counts of this clonotype. V and J are TRBV27 and TRBJ1-4; 7 nucleotides match TRBD1. Germline CDR1 MNHEY, CDR2 SMNVEV (reference sequence). Trimming at V came to 2 bases and at J to 0 bases, leaving 9 bases not matched to a gene. The CDR3 totals 18 residues. The CDR3 spells CASSLRGPTLATNEKLFF. The CDR3, as DNA: TGTGCCAGCAGTTTAAGGGGGCCCACCCTTGCAACTAATGAAAAACTGTTTTTT. Based on the CDR3 plus reference TRBV27 and TRBJ1-4, the full variable domain is EAQVTQNPRYLITVTGKKLTVTCSQNMNHEYMSWYRQDPGLGLRQIYYSMNVEVTDKGDVPEGYKVSRKEKRNFPLILESPSPNQTSLYFCASSLRGPTLATNEKLFFGSGTQLSVL.

The chain couples TRBV6-5 to TRBJ1-5; TRBD1 aligns across 9 bases. The junction had 1 base not matched to a gene; V was cut back by 5 bases and J by 2 bases. Germline CDR1 is MNHEY and CDR2 is SVGAGI. CDR3 length: 14 residues. CDR3 protein: CASSRTGGNQPQHF. The CDR3, as DNA: TGTGCCAGCAGTCGGACAGGGGGCAATCAGCCCCAGCATTTT.

The chain carries TRBV27 and TRBJ2-7; D is undetermined. The CDR3 covers 14 residues. Trimming stripped 2 bases from V and 0 bases from J, with 8 bases between. The germline CDR1 and CDR2 sequences are MNHEY and SMNVEV (reference sequence). DNA for the CDR3: TGTGCCAGCAGTTTAACACAGCTCTCCTACGAGCAGTACTTC. Translating it yields CASSLTQLSYEQYF.

This clonotype was counted at least ten times. The chain has TRBV5-1 and TRBJ2-3; 9 nucleotides match TRBD1. V was clipped by 9 bases and J by 4 bases; unmatched bases: 9. From germline, CDR1 is SGHRS and CDR2 YFSETQ. The CDR3 totals 14 residues. The DNA for the CDR3 is TGCGCCATCAGACAGGGGGATTCTTCAGATACGCAGTATTTT. Its protein product is CAIRQGDSSDTQYF.

This clonotype has ten or more counts. The CDR3 nucleotides read TGTGCCAGCAGCCGAAGGACTAGCGGACTCAATGAGCAGTTCTTC. Protein: CASSRRTSGLNEQFF. The J gene is TRBJ2-1, the V gene TRBV5-5, with TRBD2 matching 10 bases. CDR1 and CDR2 from the germline V gene are SGHKS and YYEKEE (reference sequence). After removal of 4 bases from V and 6 bases from J, the junction contained 7 bases not matched to a gene. CDR3 length: 15 amino acids.

This clonotype was observed a handful of times. The chain combines TRBV10-3 with TRBJ2-7; tentative D call: TRBD1 (6 bases). This CDR3 contains 16 residues. Germline V gene lookup returns CDR1 ENHRY and CDR2 SYGVKD. V lost 0 bases and J lost 2, with 14 bases in between. CDR3 nucleotides: TGTGCCATCAGTGAGTCGGGGACAACTGGCGCCTACGAGCAGTACTTC. Amino acid sequence: CAISESGTTGAYEQYF.